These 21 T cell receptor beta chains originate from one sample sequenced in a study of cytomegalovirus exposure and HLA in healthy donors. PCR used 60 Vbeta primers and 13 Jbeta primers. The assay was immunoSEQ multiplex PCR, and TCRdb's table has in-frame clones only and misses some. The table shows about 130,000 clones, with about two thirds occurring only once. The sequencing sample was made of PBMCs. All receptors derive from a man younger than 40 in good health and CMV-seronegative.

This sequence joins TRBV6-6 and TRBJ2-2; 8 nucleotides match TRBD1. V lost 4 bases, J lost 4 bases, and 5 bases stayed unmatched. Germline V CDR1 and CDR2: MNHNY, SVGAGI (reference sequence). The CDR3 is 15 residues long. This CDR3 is CASSFGQGGTGELFF. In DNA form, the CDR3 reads TGTGCCAGCAGTTTCGGACAGGGAGGCACCGGGGAGCTGTTTTTT.

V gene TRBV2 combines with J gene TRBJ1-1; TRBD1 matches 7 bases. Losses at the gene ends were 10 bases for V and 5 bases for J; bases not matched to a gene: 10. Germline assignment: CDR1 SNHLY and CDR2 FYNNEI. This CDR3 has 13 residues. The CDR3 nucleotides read TGTGCCACCATGAAAGGGGGCTGGACTGAAGCTTTCTTT. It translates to CATMKGGWTEAFF.

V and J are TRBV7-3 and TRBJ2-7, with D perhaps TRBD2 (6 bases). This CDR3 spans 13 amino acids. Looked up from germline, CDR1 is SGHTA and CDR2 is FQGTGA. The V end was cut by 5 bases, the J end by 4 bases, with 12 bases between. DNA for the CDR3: TGTGCCAGCAGCGTAGGTGGAGGGTACGAGCAGTACTTC. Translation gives CASSVGGGYEQYF.

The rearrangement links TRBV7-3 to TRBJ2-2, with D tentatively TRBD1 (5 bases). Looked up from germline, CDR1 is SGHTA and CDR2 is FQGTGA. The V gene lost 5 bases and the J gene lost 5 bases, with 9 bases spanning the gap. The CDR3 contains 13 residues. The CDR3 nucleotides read TGTGCCAGCAGCCGGACAATGACCGGGGAGCTGTTTTTT. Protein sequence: CASSRTMTGELFF. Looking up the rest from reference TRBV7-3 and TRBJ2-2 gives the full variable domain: GAGVSQTPSNKVTEKGKYVELRCDPISGHTALYWYRQSLGQGPEFLIYFQGTGAADDSGLPNDRFFAVRPEGSVSTLKIQRTERGDSAVYLCASSRTMTGELFFGEGSRLTVL.

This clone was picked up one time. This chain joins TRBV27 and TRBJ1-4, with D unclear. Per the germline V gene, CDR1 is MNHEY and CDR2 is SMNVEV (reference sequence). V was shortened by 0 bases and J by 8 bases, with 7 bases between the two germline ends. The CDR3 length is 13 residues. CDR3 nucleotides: TGTGCCAGCAGTTTATCGGGCGAAGAAAAACTGTTTTTT. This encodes CASSLSGEEKLFF.

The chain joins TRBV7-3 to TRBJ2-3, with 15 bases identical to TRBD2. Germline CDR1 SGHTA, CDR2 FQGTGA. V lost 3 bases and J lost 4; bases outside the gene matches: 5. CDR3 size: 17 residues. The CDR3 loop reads CASSFTGLAGGADTQYF. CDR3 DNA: TGTGCCAGCAGCTTTACGGGACTAGCGGGGGGCGCAGATACGCAGTATTTT. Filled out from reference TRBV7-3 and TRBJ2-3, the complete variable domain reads GAGVSQTPSNKVTEKGKYVELRCDPISGHTALYWYRQSLGQGPEFLIYFQGTGAADDSGLPNDRFFAVRPEGSVSTLKIQRTERGDSAVYLCASSFTGLAGGADTQYFGPGTRLTVL.

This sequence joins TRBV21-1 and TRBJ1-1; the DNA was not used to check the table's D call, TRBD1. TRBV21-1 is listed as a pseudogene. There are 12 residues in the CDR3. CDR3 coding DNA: TGTGCCAGCAGGACAGGGTCTTCGAAGGCTTTCTTT. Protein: CASRTGSSKAFF.

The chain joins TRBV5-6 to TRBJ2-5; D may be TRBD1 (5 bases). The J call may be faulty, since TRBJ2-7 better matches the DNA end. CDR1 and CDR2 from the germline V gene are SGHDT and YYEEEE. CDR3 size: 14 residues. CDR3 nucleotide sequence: TGTGCCAGCAGCTTCGGCAGGGCCCTCTACGAGCAGTACTTC. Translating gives CASSFGRALYEQYF.

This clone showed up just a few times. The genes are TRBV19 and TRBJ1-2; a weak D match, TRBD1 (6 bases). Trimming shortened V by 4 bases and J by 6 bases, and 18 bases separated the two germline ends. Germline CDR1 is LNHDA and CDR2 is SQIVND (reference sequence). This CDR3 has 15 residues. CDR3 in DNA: TGTGCCAGTAGTACTACAGGGTTAAGGATGGATGGCTACACCTTC. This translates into CASSTTGLRMDGYTF.

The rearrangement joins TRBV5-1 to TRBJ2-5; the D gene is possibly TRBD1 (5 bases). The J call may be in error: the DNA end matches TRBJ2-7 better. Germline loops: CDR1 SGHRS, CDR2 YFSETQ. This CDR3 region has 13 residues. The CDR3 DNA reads TGCGCCAGCAGCTTGGTGGCAGGGTACGAGCAGTACTTC. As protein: CASSLVAGYEQYF.

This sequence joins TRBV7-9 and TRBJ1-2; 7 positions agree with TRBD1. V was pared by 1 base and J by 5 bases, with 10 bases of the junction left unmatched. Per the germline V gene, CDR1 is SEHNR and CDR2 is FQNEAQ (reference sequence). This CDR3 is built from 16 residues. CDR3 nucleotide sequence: TGTGCCAGCAGCTTAGGACGTAGACAGGGTTTATATGGCTACACCTTC. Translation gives CASSLGRRQGLYGYTF.

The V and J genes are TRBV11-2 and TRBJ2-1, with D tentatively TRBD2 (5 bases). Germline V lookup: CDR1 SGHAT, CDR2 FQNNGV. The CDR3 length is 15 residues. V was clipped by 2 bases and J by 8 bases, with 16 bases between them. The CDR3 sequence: CASSLLRGPRDEQFF. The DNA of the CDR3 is TGTGCCAGCAGCTTATTACGAGGGCCAAGGGATGAGCAGTTCTTC.

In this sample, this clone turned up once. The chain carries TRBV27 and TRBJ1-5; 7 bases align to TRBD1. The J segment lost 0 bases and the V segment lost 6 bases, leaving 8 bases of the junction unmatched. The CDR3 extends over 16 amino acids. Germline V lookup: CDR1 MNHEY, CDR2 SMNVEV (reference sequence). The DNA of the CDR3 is TGTGCCAGCAGGCGACAGGGAAGAGGTAGCAATCAGCCCCAGCATTTT. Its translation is CASRRQGRGSNQPQHF.

In DNA, the CDR3 is TGTGCCAGCAGCTTAGTGGGTCTAGAGGGAGATACGCAGTATTTT. Its translation: CASSLVGLEGDTQYF. The rearrangement joins TRBV7-2 to TRBJ2-3, with a possible D match to TRBD2 (5 bases). Trimming stripped 1 base from V and 5 bases from J, with 13 bases between. The CDR3 totals 15 residues. Germline V gene data show CDR1 as SGHTA and CDR2 as FQGNSA.

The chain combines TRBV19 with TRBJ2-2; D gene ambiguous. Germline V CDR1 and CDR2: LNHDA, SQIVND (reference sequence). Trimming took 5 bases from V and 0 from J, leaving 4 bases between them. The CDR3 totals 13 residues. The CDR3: CASSETNTGELFF. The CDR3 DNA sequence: TGTGCCAGTAGTGAGACGAACACCGGGGAGCTGTTTTTT.

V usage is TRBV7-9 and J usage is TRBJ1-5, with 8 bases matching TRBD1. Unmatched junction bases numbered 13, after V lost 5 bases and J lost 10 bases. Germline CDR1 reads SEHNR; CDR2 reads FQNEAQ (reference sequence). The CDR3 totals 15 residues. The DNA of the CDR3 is TGTGCCAGCAGCCTAAACAGGGGGGCGCACGGACCCCAGCATTTT. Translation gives CASSLNRGAHGPQHF.

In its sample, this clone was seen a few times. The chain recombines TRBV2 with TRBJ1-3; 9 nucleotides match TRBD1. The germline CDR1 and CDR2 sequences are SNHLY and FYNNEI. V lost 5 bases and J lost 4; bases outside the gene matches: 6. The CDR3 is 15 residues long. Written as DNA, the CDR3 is TGTGCCAGCAGTCTCGGGACAGGGAACGGAAACACCATATATTTT. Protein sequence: CASSLGTGNGNTIYF.

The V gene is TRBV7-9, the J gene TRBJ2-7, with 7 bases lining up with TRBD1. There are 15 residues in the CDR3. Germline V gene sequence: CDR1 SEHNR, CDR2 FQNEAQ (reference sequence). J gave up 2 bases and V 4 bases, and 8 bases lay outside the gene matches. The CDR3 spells CASSSSRGHPYEQYF. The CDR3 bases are TGTGCCAGCAGCTCTTCAAGGGGGCACCCCTACGAGCAGTACTTC. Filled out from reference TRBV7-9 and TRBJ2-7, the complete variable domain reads DTGVSQNPRHKITKRGQNVTFRCDPISEHNRLYWYRQTLGQGPEFLTYFQNEAQLEKSRLLSDRFSAERPKGSFSTLEIQRTEQGDSAMYLCASSSSRGHPYEQYFGPGTRLTVT.

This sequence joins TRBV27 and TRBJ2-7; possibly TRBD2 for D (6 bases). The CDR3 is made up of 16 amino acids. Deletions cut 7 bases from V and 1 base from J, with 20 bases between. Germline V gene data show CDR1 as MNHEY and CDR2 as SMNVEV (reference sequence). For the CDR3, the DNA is TGTGCCAGCACTCTCTCGGCGGGGTTGATATCCTACGAGCAGTACTTC. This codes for CASTLSAGLISYEQYF.

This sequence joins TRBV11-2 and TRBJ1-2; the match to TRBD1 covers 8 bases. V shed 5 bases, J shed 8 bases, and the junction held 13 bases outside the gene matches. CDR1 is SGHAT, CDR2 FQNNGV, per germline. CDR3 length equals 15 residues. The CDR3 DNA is TGTGCCAGCAGCCCAAACCTCTGGACAGGGCTGGGCTACACCTTC. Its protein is CASSPNLWTGLGYTF.

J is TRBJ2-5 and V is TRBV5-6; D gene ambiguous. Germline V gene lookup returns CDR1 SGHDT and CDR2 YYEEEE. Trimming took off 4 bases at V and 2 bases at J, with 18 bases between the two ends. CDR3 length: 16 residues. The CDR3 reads CASSPRQVALQETQYF. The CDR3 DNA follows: TGTGCCAGCAGCCCACGACAAGTTGCCCTACAAGAGACCCAGTACTTC.